This T cell receptor beta chain was observed in a study of lymphopenia after photon versus proton radiotherapy. TCRdb's copy holds only in-frame clones and misses some; the assay was immunoSEQ multiplex PCR. Found here are fewer than 50,000 clones, 85% of them singletons; the top ten hold 2.2%. The origin of this receptor is a man between 40 and 49 years old with gastric cancer. Material: peripheral blood, obtained from a patient treated with photon-based radiotherapy.

The chain's CDR3 is CASSRLAEETQYF. DNA of the CDR3: TGCGCCAGCAGCCGTCTAGCGGAAGAGACCCAGTACTTC. The V and J genes are TRBV4-1 and TRBJ2-5; the match to TRBD2 covers 7 bases. Germline V gives CDR1 MGHRA, CDR2 YSYEKL. CDR3 size: 13 residues. V lost 4 bases and J lost 3; bases outside the gene matches: 2.